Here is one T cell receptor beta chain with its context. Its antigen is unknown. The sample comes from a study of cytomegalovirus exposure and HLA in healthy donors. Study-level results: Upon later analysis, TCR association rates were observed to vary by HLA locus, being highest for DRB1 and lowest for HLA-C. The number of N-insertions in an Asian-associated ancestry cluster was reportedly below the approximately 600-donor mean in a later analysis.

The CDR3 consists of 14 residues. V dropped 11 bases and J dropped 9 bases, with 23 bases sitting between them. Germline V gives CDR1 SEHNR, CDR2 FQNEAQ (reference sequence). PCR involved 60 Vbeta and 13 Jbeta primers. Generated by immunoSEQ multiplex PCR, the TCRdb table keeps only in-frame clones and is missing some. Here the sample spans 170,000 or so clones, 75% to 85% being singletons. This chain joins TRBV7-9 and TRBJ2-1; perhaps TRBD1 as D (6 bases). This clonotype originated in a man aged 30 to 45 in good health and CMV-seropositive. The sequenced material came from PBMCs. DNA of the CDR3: TGTGCCGCGCTCCAACCCGAGGGGGAAGGTGAGCAGTTCTTC. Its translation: CAALQPEGEGEQFF.